The next 5 T cell receptor beta chains were all read from a single sample in a study of blood T cell repertoires in COVID-19. Assay used: immunoSEQ multiplex PCR; TCRdb lists only in-frame clones, some missing. Seen here are roughly 250,000 clones, roughly 80% observed once, and the top ten hold 9.6%. Material: peripheral blood. The origin of the receptors is a woman over 75 with acute or convalescent COVID-19.

This chain connects TRBV15 to TRBJ1-4, with D possibly TRBD1 on 5 matching bases. Looked up from germline, CDR1 is LNHNV and CDR2 is YYDKDF (reference sequence). Between the trimmed V and J ends, which lost 0 bases and 8 bases, there was a span of 13 bases. This CDR3 comprises 15 residues. The CDR3 loop reads CATSRDRPGGEKLFF. CDR3 bases: TGTGCCACCAGCAGAGATAGGCCTGGGGGGGAAAAACTGTTTTTT.

V is TRBV28 and J is TRBJ2-6; the match to TRBD1 covers 9 bases. CDR3 length: 18 residues. With V trimmed by 2 bases and J by 2 bases, 7 bases remained unmatched. Germline V gene data show CDR1 as MDHEN and CDR2 as SYDVKM. CDR3 protein: CASSLGGQGWAGANVLTF. CDR3 DNA sequence: TGTGCCAGCAGTTTAGGGGGACAGGGTTGGGCTGGGGCCAACGTCCTGACTTTC.

The gene calls are TRBV5-1 and TRBJ1-5; maybe TRBD1 (5 bases). V lost 0 bases and J 7 bases, leaving 11 bases between the germline ends. This CDR3 spans 14 amino acids. CDR1 SGHRS and CDR2 YFSETQ come from the germline V gene. The CDR3 region is CASSLEGFGQPQHF. The CDR3 DNA follows: TGCGCCAGCAGCTTGGAGGGGTTCGGACAGCCCCAGCATTTT. Looking up the rest from reference TRBV5-1 and TRBJ1-5 gives the full variable domain: KAGVTQTPRYLIKTRGQQVTLSCSPISGHRSVSWYQQTPGQGLQFLFEYFSETQRNKGNFPGRFSGRQFSNSRSEMNVSTLELGDSALYLCASSLEGFGQPQHFGDGTRLSIL.

This clone was seen only a few times. The chain is built from TRBV19 and TRBJ1-5; no clear D gene. The V end was cut by 1 base, the J end by 1 base, with 5 bases between. The CDR3 contains 14 residues. Germline loops: CDR1 LNHDA, CDR2 SQIVND (reference sequence). The CDR3 is CASSIGLSNQPQHF. The CDR3 coding sequence is TGTGCCAGTAGTATAGGCCTAAGCAATCAGCCCCAGCATTTT.

The gene calls are TRBV19 and TRBJ2-5; 10 bases are shared with TRBD1. CDR1 is LNHDA and CDR2 is SQIVND in the germline V gene (reference sequence). The V gene end was trimmed by 6 bases and the J gene end by 5 bases; junction bases not matched to a gene: 15. The CDR3 runs to 17 residues. CDR3 coding DNA: TGTGCCAGTAGGGCGGGGACAGGGGATTTTATTACGGAGACCCAGTACTTC. Its translation: CASRAGTGDFITETQYF. The full variable domain, its missing parts supplied by reference TRBV19 and TRBJ2-5, is DGGITQSPKYLFRKEGQNVTLSCEQNLNHDAMYWYRQDPGQGLRLIYYSQIVNDFQKGDIAEGYSVSREKKESFPLTVTSAQKNPTAFYLCASRAGTGDFITETQYFGPGTRLLVL.